These T cell receptor beta chains were read from a single sample in a study of Graves' ophthalmopathy and Graves' hyperthyroidism. TCRdb processed the multiplex PCR reads anew with MiXCR; each CDR3 protein has one entry. The data contain about 1.1 million distinct CDR3 sequences, roughly two fifths of them seen just once; the ten biggest clones take up 11%. The sample was peripheral blood or thyroid tissue (not recorded which). The source is an adult man with Graves' hyperthyroidism. CDR3s include the opening cysteine and the closing phenylalanine or tryptophan. Each record gives: J gene, clone size, D gene, V gene, CDR3 protein, CDR3 DNA. A D gene is named only where the DNA matches it firmly. Some rows mark clone size as missing; the rest say once, few, many or name a class of expanded clone.

TRBJ2-5 many - TRBV10-1 CASRERLLQETQYF TGCGCCAGCCGCGAAAGACTACTCCAAGAGACCCAGTACTTC
TRBJ1-2 many - TRBV7-9 CASSTGINYGYTF TGTGCCAGCAGCACAGGAATCAACTATGGCTACACCTTC
TRBJ1-4 - TRBD1 TRBV2 CASNRDRDKLFF TGTGCCAGCAACCGGGACAGGGATAAACTGTTTTTT
TRBJ2-7 - TRBD1 TRBV29-1 CSVAQGQGGGYEQYF TGCAGCGTTGCCCAAGGACAGGGAGGAGGGTACGAGCAGTACTTC
TRBJ1-1 - - TRBV20-1 CSALFGGGGPEAFF TGCAGTGCTCTCTTTGGGGGGGGGGGGCCTGAAGCTTTCTTT
TRBJ1-6 - - TRBV9 CASSAEGFYSPLHF TGTGCCAGCAGCGCGGAAGGGTTTTACTCACCCCTCCACTTT
TRBJ1-2 many TRBD1 TRBV10-3 CAISDPSGQGGNYGYTF TGTGCCATCAGTGATCCTTCCGGACAGGGGGGTAACTATGGCTACACCTTC
TRBJ2-7 many - TRBV4-2 CASSHQATGGYEQYF TGTGCCAGCAGCCATCAAGCGACTGGAGGCTACGAGCAGTACTTC
TRBJ2-5 - - TRBV6-5 CASSYSTLGQTQYF TGTGCCAGCAGTTACTCGACCCTTGGTCAGACCCAGTACTTC
TRBJ2-5 many - TRBV20-1 CSARDGLGETQYF TGCAGTGCTAGGGACGGACTGGGGGAGACCCAGTACTTC
TRBJ2-7 - TRBD2 TRBV15 CATSSPLGVGREQYF TGTGCCACCAGCAGCCCCCTGGGGGTCGGGAGGGAGCAGTACTTC
TRBJ1-1 - - TRBV2 CASSETVGGTEAFF TGTGCCAGCAGTGAAACGGTAGGGGGGACTGAAGCTTTCTTT
TRBJ2-7 - - TRBV6-2/TRBV6-3 CASSYSRTPSYEQYF TGTGCCAGCAGTTACTCCCGGACACCCTCCTACGAGCAGTACTTC
TRBJ1-1 many - TRBV12-3/TRBV12-4 CASTKDGEAFF TGTGCCAGCACCAAGGACGGAGAAGCTTTCTTT
TRBJ2-7 few - TRBV5-1 CASSSLGTRYEQYF TGCGCCAGCAGCAGCCTAGGAACCCGCTACGAGCAGTACTTC
TRBJ2-5 - TRBD2 TRBV9 CASGPSGRVKETQYF TGTGCCAGCGGACCTAGCGGGAGGGTAAAAGAGACCCAGTACTTC
TRBJ1-2 - - TRBV15 CATSRNANYGYTF TGTGCCACCAGCAGGAATGCTAACTATGGCTACACCTTC
TRBJ1-1 few - TRBV15 CATNSDPESAEAFF TGTGCCACCAACAGCGATCCGGAGTCCGCTGAAGCTTTCTTT
TRBJ2-7 - - TRBV7-4 CAWNRAVAYEQYF TGTGCCTGGAACAGGGCTGTGGCCTACGAGCAGTACTTC